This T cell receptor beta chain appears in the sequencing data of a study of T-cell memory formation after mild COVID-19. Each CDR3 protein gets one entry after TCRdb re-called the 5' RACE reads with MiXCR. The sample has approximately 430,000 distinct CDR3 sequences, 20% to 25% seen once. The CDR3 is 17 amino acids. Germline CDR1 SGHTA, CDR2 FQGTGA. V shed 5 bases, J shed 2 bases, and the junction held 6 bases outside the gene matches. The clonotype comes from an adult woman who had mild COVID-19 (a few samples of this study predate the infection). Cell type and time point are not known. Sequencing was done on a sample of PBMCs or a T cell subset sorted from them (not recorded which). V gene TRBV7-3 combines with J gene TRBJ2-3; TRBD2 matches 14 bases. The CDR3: CASSPGLAGGATDTQYF. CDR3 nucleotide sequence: TGTGCCAGCAGCCCAGGACTAGCGGGGGGTGCCACAGATACGCAGTATTTT.